The entry that follows covers one TCR beta chain sequence. Germline values: CDR1 MRHNA, CDR2 SNTAGT. This CDR3 region has 11 residues. The V and J ends lost 8 bases and 6 bases respectively, with 11 bases between them. A v3.0 immunoSEQ assay was performed at survey level. Libraries were prepared by immunoSEQ multiplex PCR; TCRdb keeps only in-frame clonotypes and omits some of them. This table holds fewer than 20,000 clones, around 94% found once. This sample is part of a study of long-term antiretroviral therapy in people with HIV. This receptor was identified in a woman in her 50s with HIV. This specimen was unsorted PBMCs, taken roughly 6.4 years after starting antiretroviral therapy. The chain has TRBV6-4 and TRBJ2-7; D unresolved. CDR3 sequence reads: CASGNGAEQYF. The CDR3 DNA is TGTGCCAGCGGAAATGGAGCCGAGCAGTACTTC.